This T cell receptor (beta chain) was sequenced during a study of T cells in Graves' hyperthyroidism and ophthalmopathy. Whole-study context: Before treatment of any kind, peripheral blood was taken at initial diagnosis.

General study results and limits: Within blood appeared most thyroid clonotypes that had expanded above 0.001.

The V end was cut by 5 bases, the J end by 1 base, with 14 bases between. The CDR3 sequence is 15 residues long. The germline CDR1 and CDR2 sequences are SGHNT and YENEEA. This clonotype was detected ten times or more. Its antigen is as yet unknown. Amplified regions were TCR beta CDR3 sequences from RNA transcripts. First-round RT-PCR of the TCR CDR3 relied on the HTBI primer set. TCRdb reprocessed the multiplex PCR reads with MiXCR, giving one entry per CDR3 protein. The repertoire has under 400,000 distinct CDR3 sequences, more than 20% of them found once; the top ten carry 73%. The authors deemed Graves' hyperthyroidism stable absent ophthalmopathy progression within 18 months.

What was sequenced was blood. This sequence originates from a man aged 50 to 59 with Graves' hyperthyroidism. The V gene is TRBV11-3, the J gene TRBJ2-5; D ambiguous. CDR3 region: CASSTKDGFQETQYF. The CDR3 DNA is TGTGCCAGCAGCACAAAGGATGGATTCCAAGAGACCCAGTACTTC.